One sample yielded the 12 T cell receptor beta chains listed below, sequenced in a study of lung T cells in sarcoidosis with Löfgren's syndrome. Each CDR3 protein gets one entry after TCRdb re-called the reads with MiXCR. Found here are 15,000 to 20,000 distinct CDR3 sequences, roughly a fifth of them singletons; the top ten hold about 4%. The source material was CD4+ T cells from PBMCs. These receptors were collected from a human donor with sarcoidosis (Löfgren's syndrome or another form), or a control subject (not recorded which).

This clonotype was detected ten times or more. V is TRBV7-9 and J is TRBJ2-1; 10 nucleotides align to TRBD1. The CDR3 loop spans 22 amino acids. With 5 bases clipped from V and 8 bases from J, the junction kept 30 bases outside the gene matches. Germline V gene lookup returns CDR1 SEHNR and CDR2 FQNEAQ (reference sequence). This chain's CDR3 is CASSPRRRGTGANAIPLDEQFF. CDR3 bases: TGTGCCAGCAGCCCGCGGCGACGTGGGACAGGGGCAAATGCTATTCCCCTGGATGAGCAGTTCTTC.

The sample holds many counts of this clonotype. The chain couples TRBV4-1 to TRBJ2-1; 8 bases match TRBD1. Trimming at V came to 5 bases and at J to 3 bases, leaving 12 bases not matched to a gene. The CDR3 is 17 amino acids. Germline CDR1 and CDR2: MGHRA and YSYEKL. CDR3 sequence: CASSKKGRDRIYNEQFF. DNA for the CDR3: TGCGCCAGCAGCAAAAAGGGTAGGGACAGGATCTACAATGAGCAGTTCTTC.

Only a few counts were recorded for this clonotype. The chain joins TRBV18 to TRBJ2-1, with 7 bases matching TRBD2. There are 16 residues in the CDR3. J gave up 3 bases and V 0 bases, and 5 bases lay outside the gene matches. The germline gives CDR1 KGHSH, CDR2 LQKENI. The CDR3 sequence: CASSPPAGAVYNEQFF. In nucleotides, the CDR3 is TGTGCCAGCTCACCACCGGCGGGAGCGGTCTACAATGAGCAGTTCTTC.

This clonotype was observed a few times. This chain links TRBV5-1 with TRBJ2-5; possibly TRBD1 or TRBD2 for D (5 bases each). CDR1 SGHRS and CDR2 YFSETQ come from the germline V gene. V lost 4 bases and J lost 4, with 17 bases in between. CDR3 length equals 15 residues. The CDR3 DNA follows: TGCGCCAGCAGCCCCGGGACGTCGGTCTTAGAGACCCAGTACTTC. Protein product: CASSPGTSVLETQYF.

This clonotype was detected many times. J is TRBJ2-3 and V is TRBV10-3; 7 bases match TRBD2. The trim removed 6 bases at V and 0 bases at J, leaving 9 bases unmatched. CDR3 length: 16 residues. The germline CDR1 and CDR2 sequences are ENHRY and SYGVKD. CDR3 protein: CAIRPTSEPSTDTQYF. The CDR3 coding sequence is TGTGCCATCAGACCAACTAGCGAGCCTAGCACAGATACGCAGTATTTT.

In its sample, this clonotype was seen many times. The chain links TRBV4-2 to TRBJ2-1, with unresolved D. Trimming cost V 0 bases and J 0 bases, with 15 bases left between them. CDR1 and CDR2 from the germline V gene are LGHNA and YNFKEQ. CDR3 length: 18 amino acids. CDR3 region: CASSQDALTSSSYNEQFF. The CDR3 DNA is TGTGCCAGCAGCCAAGACGCCCTTACCTCGAGCTCCTACAATGAGCAGTTCTTC.

In its sample, this clonotype was seen many times. This rearrangement joins TRBV20-1 to TRBJ2-5; 12 bases are a match to TRBD2. This CDR3 is built from 15 residues. Germline V gene sequence: CDR1 DFQATT, CDR2 SNEGSKA (reference sequence). The ends lost 4 bases at V and 3 bases at J; junction bases unmatched: 6. The chain's CDR3 is CSAIRLAGVEETQYF. The CDR3 nucleotides read TGCAGTGCTATACGACTAGCGGGAGTAGAAGAGACCCAGTACTTC.

In this sample, this clonotype turned up many times. The chain combines TRBV5-1 with TRBJ2-5, with D tentatively TRBD1 (5 bases). Germline CDR1 and CDR2: SGHRS and YFSETQ. Between the trimmed V and J ends, which lost 2 bases and 3 bases, there was a span of 11 bases. The CDR3 is 14 amino acids. The CDR3: CASSLGAGKETQYF. As DNA, the CDR3 is TGCGCCAGCAGCTTAGGGGCAGGGAAAGAGACCCAGTACTTC. Looking up the rest from reference TRBV5-1 and TRBJ2-5 gives the full variable domain: KAGVTQTPRYLIKTRGQQVTLSCSPISGHRSVSWYQQTPGQGLQFLFEYFSETQRNKGNFPGRFSGRQFSNSRSEMNVSTLELGDSALYLCASSLGAGKETQYFGPGTRLLVL.

This clonotype was detected many times. This chain uses TRBV6-1 with TRBJ1-2, with a weak D call TRBD1 (5 bases). The CDR3 runs to 11 residues. Per germline, CDR1 MNHNS and CDR2 SASEGT. The V end lost 6 bases, the J end lost 6 bases, and 8 bases lay between the germline ends. Here the CDR3 reads CASRQGHGYTF. The DNA of the CDR3 is TGTGCCAGCAGGCAGGGTCATGGCTACACCTTC.

Note on this clonotype: This sequence may be a read error, since a much larger clone differs from it by one base. The CDR3 nucleotides read TGTGCCAGCAGCTCCTCTAGCGGGAGGCGACTACAGGAGGCCCAGTACTTC. Amino acid sequence: CASSSSSGRRLQEAQYF. The chain joins TRBV5-6 to TRBJ2-5, with 11 bases fitting TRBD2. The CDR3 contains 17 residues. The V gene end was trimmed by 3 bases and the J gene end by 9 bases; junction bases not matched to a gene: 16. CDR1 is SGHDT, CDR2 YYEEEE, per germline.

This clonotype was seen many times. This chain connects TRBV7-2 to TRBJ2-3; D ambiguous. Per the germline V gene, CDR1 is SGHTA and CDR2 is FQGNSA. With 4 bases removed from V and 4 bases from J, the gap between germline ends came to 15 bases. This CDR3 contains 15 residues. The CDR3 here is CASSSAVFSADTQYF. The CDR3 DNA reads TGTGCCAGCAGCTCCGCGGTGTTTTCCGCAGATACGCAGTATTTT.

A note on this clonotype: The junction departs from the called germline gene at one end, perhaps through a read error. This chain's CDR3 is CAGSLTSQETQYF. The CDR3 DNA is TGTGCCGGCAGTCTGACAAGCCAAGAGACCCAGTACTTC. The chain joins TRBV6-1 to TRBJ2-5; D remains ambiguous. This CDR3 has 13 residues. Per the germline V gene, CDR1 is MNHNS and CDR2 is SASEGT.